This section outlines one TCR beta chain sequence together with its context. The antigen is not known. Genomic DNA constituted the template upon which TCR beta VDJ and CDR3 profiling was performed. MiXCR, run by TCRdb on the reads, gives a single entry per CDR3 protein. The repertoire holds fewer than 200,000 distinct CDR3 sequences, approximately 48% seen once, with approximately 13% in the top ten. The sample is drawn from a study of CD8+CD57+ T cells in acquired aplastic anemia. Study results and caveats: Significant differences in CD8+ Simpson's diversity were not observed between patients and controls. Patients and controls turned out to have more than 25 CD8+ CDR3 sequences in common.

Before being chosen for sequencing, patients had shown CD8+CD57+ cell expansion by flow cytometry. Patients were therapy-naive when their blood was sampled. Unmatched junction bases numbered 7, after V lost 5 bases and J lost 6 bases. Germline loops: CDR1 LNHNV, CDR2 YYDKDF (reference sequence). The CDR3 loop spans 15 amino acids. Sequencing was carried out using sorted CD4+, CD8+, or CD8+CD57+ T cells (not recorded which) from PBMCs. The chain uses TRBV15 and TRBJ2-1; 10 bases agree with TRBD1. The clonotype comes from a human donor with aplastic anemia. This CDR3 is CATSGGTGDLNEQFF. The CDR3 DNA sequence: TGTGCCACCAGCGGCGGGACAGGGGACCTCAATGAGCAGTTCTTC. Filled out from reference TRBV15 and TRBJ2-1, the complete variable domain reads DAMVIQNPRYQVTQFGKPVTLSCSQTLNHNVMYWYQQKSSQAPKLLFHYYDKDFNNEADTPDNFQSRRPNTSFCFLDIRSPGLGDTAMYLCATSGGTGDLNEQFFGPGTRLTVL.